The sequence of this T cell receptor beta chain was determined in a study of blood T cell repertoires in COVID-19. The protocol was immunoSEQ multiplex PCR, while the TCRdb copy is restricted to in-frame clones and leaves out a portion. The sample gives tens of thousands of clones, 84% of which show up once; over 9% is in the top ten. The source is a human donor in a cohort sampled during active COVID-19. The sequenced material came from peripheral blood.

DNA of the CDR3: TGTGCCAGCAGTGAATTTGAGAACAATGAGCAGTTCTTC. Translating it yields CASSEFENNEQFF. The chain is built from TRBV6-4 and TRBJ2-1; D not resolved. The germline V gene has CDR1 MRHNA and CDR2 SNTAGT. This CDR3 is built from 13 residues. Trimming cost V 3 bases and J 5 bases, with 8 bases left between them.